Presented here are 32 T cell receptor beta chains from one specimen sequenced in a study of T cell clonotyping in hematopoietic cell transplantation. TCRdb's copy holds only in-frame clones and misses some; the assay was immunoSEQ multiplex PCR. The table includes about 29,000 clones, more than 85% detected once. The sequenced sample was PBMCs, obtained 100 days after allogeneic stem cell transplant. The receptors originated from a female patient aged 45-65 years who had an allogeneic stem cell transplant from a related donor, so the T cells may come from the graft donor. Some clones in this sample may be carry-over from other donors' samples.

The V call is TRBV6-6, the J call TRBJ2-1, with 9 positions matching TRBD2. Germline assignment: CDR1 MNHNY and CDR2 SVGAGI (reference sequence). Losses at the gene ends were 7 bases for V and 6 bases for J; bases not matched to a gene: 7. CDR3 length: 14 residues. The CDR3 nucleotides are TGTGCCAGCACCCGTAGCGGGGGCGCCAATGAGCAGTTCTTC. Translated: CASTRSGGANEQFF.

The chain combines TRBV11-2 with TRBJ1-4; 7 positions match TRBD1. The CDR3 contains 14 residues. The germline gives CDR1 SGHAT, CDR2 FQNNGV. After removal of 3 bases from V and 8 bases from J, the junction contained 6 bases not matched to a gene. CDR3 region: CASSFGRTGEKLFF. The CDR3 DNA reads TGTGCCAGCAGCTTCGGCCGGACAGGAGAAAAACTGTTTTTT. The entire variable domain, with the rest obtained from reference TRBV11-2 and TRBJ1-4, is as follows: EAGVAQSPRYKIIEKRQSVAFWCNPISGHATLYWYQQILGQGPKLLIQFQNNGVVDDSQLPKDRFSAERLKGVDSTLKIQPAKLEDSAVYLCASSFGRTGEKLFFGSGTQLSVL.

This clone was observed once. The chain uses TRBV11-3 and TRBJ2-1; D may be TRBD2 (6 bases). This CDR3 spans 15 amino acids. Trimming removed 0 bases from V and 0 bases from J, with 6 bases in between. Germline CDR1 is SGHNT and CDR2 is YENEEA. This CDR3 is CASSLETSSYNEQFF. The DNA of the CDR3 is TGTGCCAGCAGCTTAGAGACTAGCTCCTACAATGAGCAGTTCTTC.

The chain employs TRBV29-1 and TRBJ2-2; the D gene is possibly TRBD2 (5 bases). The CDR3 has 13 residues. Germline V gene sequence: CDR1 SQVTM, CDR2 ANQGSEA. Between the trimmed V and J ends, which lost 7 bases and 0 bases, there was a span of 9 bases. This CDR3 reads CSGGNANTGELFF. CDR3 DNA: TGCAGCGGAGGGAACGCGAACACCGGGGAGCTGTTTTTT.

The V and J genes are TRBV30 and TRBJ1-1; D is possibly TRBD1 (5 bases). This CDR3 has 13 residues. The V end was cut by 1 base, the J end by 2 bases, with 8 bases between. Germline V CDR1 and CDR2: GTSNPN, SVGIG (reference sequence). In DNA, the CDR3 is TGTGCCTGGAGTGCACAGGTTAACACTGAAGCTTTCTTT. This gives the protein CAWSAQVNTEAFF.

The chain has TRBV30 and TRBJ1-1; possible D gene TRBD1, 5 bases. V shed 1 base and J shed 7 bases, with 7 bases lying between them. Looked up from germline, CDR1 is GTSNPN and CDR2 is SVGIG (reference sequence). The CDR3 loop spans 11 amino acids. The CDR3: CAWSAGGEAFF. The CDR3 nucleotides read TGTGCCTGGAGTGCGGGGGGTGAAGCTTTCTTT.

The chain uses TRBV10-2 and TRBJ2-7; D may match TRBD1 or TRBD2 (5 bases each). CDR3 length equals 14 residues. Trimming cost V 4 bases and J 5 bases, with 15 bases left between them. CDR1 is WSHSY, CDR2 SAAADI, per germline. The CDR3 loop reads CASSGGTDPDEQYF. The CDR3 DNA is TGCGCCAGCAGTGGGGGGACGGACCCTGACGAGCAGTACTTC.

The chain joins TRBV5-1 to TRBJ2-6; no definite D call. This CDR3 comprises 15 residues. The V end lost 4 bases, the J end lost 0 bases, and 8 bases lay between the germline ends. Germline V gene sequence: CDR1 SGHRS, CDR2 YFSETQ. The CDR3 nucleotides read TGCGCCAGCAGCCCGAGAACCTCTGGGGCCAACGTCCTGACTTTC. Its translation: CASSPRTSGANVLTF.

CDR3 sequence: CASSQNGARIYGYTF. Here the CDR3 DNA reads TGTGCCAGCAGCCAGAACGGTGCCCGGATCTATGGCTACACCTTC. The chain links TRBV7-9 to TRBJ1-2, with no clear D. This CDR3 contains 15 residues. V lost 5 bases to trimming and J lost 4 bases, with 17 bases between them. Germline CDR1 is SEHNR and CDR2 is FQNEAQ (reference sequence). The full variable domain, with the rest looked up from reference TRBV7-9 and TRBJ1-2, is DTGVSQNPRHKITKRGQNVTFRCDPISEHNRLYWYRQTLGQGPEFLTYFQNEAQLEKSRLLSDRFSAERPKGSFSTLEIQRTEQGDSAMYLCASSQNGARIYGYTFGSGTRLTVV.

This clone appeared a single time. The chain links TRBV21-1 to TRBJ1-5. TRBV21-1 is listed as a pseudogene. The CDR3 is 19 amino acids. The CDR3 sequence is CASSKGNLGGLKGNQPQHF. The DNA of the CDR3 is TGTGCCAGCAGCAAAGGGAATTTGGGAGGGCTGAAGGGCAATCAGCCCCAGCATTTT.

This sequence joins TRBV19 and TRBJ2-5; the D gene is possibly TRBD1 (5 bases). CDR3 length equals 15 residues. Trimming left V 3 bases short and J 3 bases short, with 14 bases between. CDR1 is LNHDA and CDR2 is SQIVND in the germline V gene (reference sequence). CDR3 sequence (DNA): TGTGCCAGTAGTATTTATGGCAGGGTGGAAGAGACCCAGTACTTC. Translation gives CASSIYGRVEETQYF.

This clone was counted between two and nine times. CDR3 protein: CASSLQGVADSPLHF. CDR3 bases: TGTGCCAGCAGTTTACAGGGGGTCGCCGATTCACCCCTCCACTTT. The chain uses TRBV27 and TRBJ1-6, with TRBD1 matching 7 bases. CDR3 length: 15 residues. CDR1 MNHEY and CDR2 SMNVEV come from the germline V gene (reference sequence). V was pared by 2 bases and J by 8 bases, with 6 bases of the junction left unmatched.

This clone was recorded once. The chain joins TRBV10-3 to TRBJ1-2, with 7 nucleotides matching TRBD1. CDR1 is ENHRY, CDR2 SYGVKD, per germline. This CDR3 region has 13 residues. V lost 10 bases, J lost 4 bases, and 9 bases stayed unmatched. In DNA form, the CDR3 reads TGTGCCACCCATACAGGGGAGGTCTATGGCTACACCTTC. It encodes CATHTGEVYGYTF.

The chain links TRBV6-5 to TRBJ2-1; the D gene is possibly TRBD1 (7 bases). The length of the CDR3 is 12 residues. Germline CDR1 is MNHEY and CDR2 is SVGAGI. V was clipped by 11 bases and J by 6 bases, with 14 bases between them. CDR3 residues: CAASRGANEQFF. Here the CDR3 DNA reads TGTGCCGCATCCAGGGGGGCCAATGAGCAGTTCTTC.

The gene calls are TRBV7-2 and TRBJ2-7; 10 nucleotides align to TRBD1. This CDR3 comprises 15 residues. Trimming cost V 5 bases and J 7 bases; bases outside gene matches: 11. Germline values: CDR1 SGHTA, CDR2 FQGNSA. The CDR3 nucleotides read TGTGCCAGCAGCCACCGACGACAGGGGGCGCGTGAGCAGTACTTC. This sequence encodes CASSHRRQGAREQYF.

The genes are TRBV29-1 and TRBJ1-2; 7 nucleotides agree with TRBD1. From germline, CDR1 is SQVTM and CDR2 ANQGSEA. CDR3 length equals 13 residues. The V and J ends lost 3 bases and 4 bases, in that order; junction bases with no gene match: 5. This chain's CDR3 is CSVEPGQSYGYTF. For the CDR3, the DNA is TGCAGCGTTGAGCCGGGACAGTCCTATGGCTACACCTTC.

The CDR3 here is CASSYYQGDTEAFF. The DNA for the CDR3 is TGTGCCAGCAGTTATTACCAGGGAGACACTGAAGCTTTCTTT. The V gene is TRBV6-5, the J gene TRBJ1-1; weak D call: TRBD1 (5 bases). Germline values: CDR1 MNHEY, CDR2 SVGAGI. CDR3 length: 14 residues. V was cut by 3 bases and J by 3 bases, with 11 bases left in between.

V gene TRBV5-4 combines with J gene TRBJ1-1, with 9 bases fitting TRBD1. The CDR3 loop spans 15 amino acids. The germline gives CDR1 SGHNT, CDR2 YYREEE (reference sequence). The V gene end was trimmed by 5 bases and the J gene end by 4 bases; junction bases not matched to a gene: 9. Here the CDR3 reads CASRQGASLSTEAFF. The CDR3 DNA reads TGTGCCAGCAGACAGGGGGCTAGCCTGAGCACTGAAGCTTTCTTT.

This clone showed up just once. V and J are TRBV30 and TRBJ2-3; TRBD1 might be the D (6 bases). With 4 bases removed from V and 3 bases from J, the gap between germline ends came to 8 bases. This CDR3 region has 12 residues. Looked up from germline, CDR1 is GTSNPN and CDR2 is SVGIG (reference sequence). The CDR3 DNA follows: TGTGCCTGGACAGGGGATACAGATACGCAGTATTTT. Translation gives CAWTGDTDTQYF.

The V and J genes are TRBV11-2 and TRBJ1-6; D is ambiguous. CDR3 length: 15 amino acids. Trimming took 5 bases from V and 13 from J, leaving 21 bases between them. CDR1 and CDR2 (germline): SGHAT, FQNNGV. The CDR3 loop reads CASSPHDELTHPLHF. In nucleotides, the CDR3 is TGTGCCAGCAGCCCCCACGACGAACTCACTCATCCCCTCCACTTT.

The rearrangement links TRBV5-1 to TRBJ1-3; D ambiguous. Trimming stripped 2 bases from V and 4 bases from J, with 13 bases between. The CDR3 loop spans 15 amino acids. CDR1 and CDR2 (germline): SGHRS, YFSETQ. The DNA of the CDR3 is TGCGCCAGCAGCTTTTCCGGGGAGGGAGGAAACACCATATATTTT. It encodes CASSFSGEGGNTIYF.

V and J are TRBV12-5 and TRBJ1-2, with D possibly matching TRBD1 (5 bases). This CDR3 comprises 13 residues. CDR1 is LGHNT and CDR2 is FRNRAP in the germline V gene. V shed 4 bases and J shed 8 bases, with 14 bases lying between them. DNA of the CDR3: TGTGCTAGTGGTTCGCCCCCAGGGTACGGCTACACCTTC. Translated: CASGSPPGYGYTF.

The chain uses TRBV5-1 and TRBJ2-1, with unresolved D. The CDR3 spans 15 residues. CDR1 is SGHRS, CDR2 YFSETQ, per germline. With 5 bases removed from V and 0 bases from J, the gap between germline ends came to 12 bases. CDR3 sequence reads: CASRTQASSYNEQFF. The CDR3 nucleotides read TGCGCCAGCAGAACCCAAGCCAGCTCCTACAATGAGCAGTTCTTC. Filled out from reference TRBV5-1 and TRBJ2-1, the complete variable domain reads KAGVTQTPRYLIKTRGQQVTLSCSPISGHRSVSWYQQTPGQGLQFLFEYFSETQRNKGNFPGRFSGRQFSNSRSEMNVSTLELGDSALYLCASRTQASSYNEQFFGPGTRLTVL.

The genes are TRBV5-1 and TRBJ2-5; D is unresolved. Germline V gene data show CDR1 as SGHRS and CDR2 as YFSETQ. Trimming shortened V by 3 bases and J by 2 bases, and 2 bases separated the two germline ends. The CDR3 has 11 amino acids. CDR3 region: CASSWQETQYF. Written as DNA, the CDR3 is TGCGCCAGCAGCTGGCAAGAGACCCAGTACTTC.

The CDR3 DNA is TGTGCCAGCAGCCAAGAAACCCCGGGATTCTATGGCTACACCTTC. This sequence encodes CASSQETPGFYGYTF. This rearrangement joins TRBV14 to TRBJ1-2; D not certain. CDR1 and CDR2 from the germline V gene are SGHDN and FVKESK. The CDR3 is 15 amino acids. The germline V and J ends were trimmed by 0 bases and 4 bases, with 12 bases remaining between them.

The chain is built from TRBV6-6 and TRBJ1-1; 8 bases fit TRBD1. Germline V CDR1 and CDR2: MNHNY, SVGAGI (reference sequence). V gave up 2 bases and J gave up 8 bases; unmatched junction bases: 4. This CDR3 contains 13 residues. The CDR3 sequence is CASSYRGTGEAFF. In DNA, the CDR3 is TGTGCCAGCAGTTACCGCGGGACAGGCGAAGCTTTCTTT.

The gene calls are TRBV7-2 and TRBJ2-1; TRBD2 aligns across 12 bases. The CDR3 runs 16 residues. Germline CDR1 and CDR2: SGHTA and FQGNSA. With 5 bases clipped from V and 7 bases from J, the junction kept 9 bases outside the gene matches. The CDR3 coding sequence is TGTGCCAGCAGCATCTATGGACTAGCGGGGTGGAATGAGCAGTTCTTC. This translates into CASSIYGLAGWNEQFF. Complete variable domain (other parts from reference TRBV7-2 and TRBJ2-1): GAGVSQSPSNKVTEKGKDVELRCDPISGHTALYWYRQSLGQGLEFLIYFQGNSAPDKSGLPSDRFSAERTGGSVSTLTIQRTQQEDSAVYLCASSIYGLAGWNEQFFGPGTRLTVL.

The rearrangement links TRBV9 to TRBJ2-3; 11 nucleotides line up with TRBD2. V shed 0 bases and J 2 bases; nucleotides not matched to a gene: 8. This CDR3 has 18 amino acids. Germline CDR1 is SGDLS and CDR2 is YYNGEE. CDR3 DNA sequence: TGTGCCAGCAGCGTAGGGAGTCTAGCGGGGGGAACCACAGATACGCAGTATTTT. Translated, it gives CASSVGSLAGGTTDTQYF.

This clone was found a few times. This sequence joins TRBV7-6 and TRBJ2-7; D remains ambiguous. The CDR3 is 15 amino acids. The germline CDR1 and CDR2 sequences are SGHVS and FNYEAQ. Trimming took off 1 base at V and 1 base at J, with 11 bases between the two ends. CDR3 nucleotides: TGTGCCAGCAGCTTAGAGATAGGGTCATCCTACGAGCAGTACTTC. Its protein product is CASSLEIGSSYEQYF.

The chain couples TRBV5-6 to TRBJ2-1; D could derive from TRBD1 or TRBD2 (5 bases each). V shed 3 bases and J shed 3 bases, with 13 bases lying between them. The CDR3 length is 15 residues. Germline CDR1 and CDR2: SGHDT and YYEEEE. DNA for the CDR3: TGTGCCAGCAGCTCCCCCGGGACCCACTACAATGAGCAGTTCTTC. It encodes CASSSPGTHYNEQFF. Filled out from reference TRBV5-6 and TRBJ2-1, the complete variable domain reads DAGVTQSPTHLIKTRGQQVTLRCSPKSGHDTVSWYQQALGQGPQFIFQYYEEEERQRGNFPDRFSGHQFPNYSSELNVNALLLGDSALYLCASSSPGTHYNEQFFGPGTRLTVL.

This chain connects TRBV25-1 to TRBJ1-4; D may be TRBD1 (6 bases). Trimming cost V 4 bases and J 4 bases, with 19 bases left between them. CDR1 is MGHDK and CDR2 is SYGVNS in the germline V gene. The CDR3 is 17 residues long. CDR3 residues: CASSAPTAGAFNEKLFF. The CDR3 nucleotides are TGTGCCAGCAGTGCCCCTACGGCAGGGGCGTTTAATGAAAAACTGTTTTTT.

In its sample, this clone was seen once. The rearrangement links TRBV19 to TRBJ1-2; D gene ambiguous. V was cut by 4 bases and J by 2 bases, with 8 bases left in between. Germline CDR1 and CDR2: LNHDA and SQIVND (reference sequence). The CDR3 is 13 amino acids. This CDR3 is CASSKGSNYGYTF. The CDR3 nucleotides read TGTGCCAGTAGTAAGGGATCGAACTATGGCTACACCTTC.